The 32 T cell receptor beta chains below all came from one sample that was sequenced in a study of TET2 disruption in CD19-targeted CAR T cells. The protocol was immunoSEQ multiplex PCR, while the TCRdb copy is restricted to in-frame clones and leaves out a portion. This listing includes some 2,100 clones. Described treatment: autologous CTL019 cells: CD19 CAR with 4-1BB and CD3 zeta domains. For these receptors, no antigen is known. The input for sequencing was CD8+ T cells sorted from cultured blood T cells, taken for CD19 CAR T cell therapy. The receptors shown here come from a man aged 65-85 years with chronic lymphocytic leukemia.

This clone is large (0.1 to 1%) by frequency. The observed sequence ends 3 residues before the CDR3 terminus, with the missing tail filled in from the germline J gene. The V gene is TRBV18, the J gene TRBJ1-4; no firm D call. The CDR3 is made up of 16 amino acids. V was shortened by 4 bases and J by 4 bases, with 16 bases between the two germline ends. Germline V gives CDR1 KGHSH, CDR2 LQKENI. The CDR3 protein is CASSRWSTGVNEKLFF. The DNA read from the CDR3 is TGTGCCAGCTCACGTTGGTCGACCGGGGTTAATGAAAAA. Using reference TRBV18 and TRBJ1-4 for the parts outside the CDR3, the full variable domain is NAGVMQNPRHLVRRRGQEARLRCSPMKGHSHVYWYRQLPEEGLKFMVYLQKENIIDESGMPKERFSAEFPKEGPSILRIQQVVRGDSAAYFCASSRWSTGVNEKLFFGSGTQLSVL.

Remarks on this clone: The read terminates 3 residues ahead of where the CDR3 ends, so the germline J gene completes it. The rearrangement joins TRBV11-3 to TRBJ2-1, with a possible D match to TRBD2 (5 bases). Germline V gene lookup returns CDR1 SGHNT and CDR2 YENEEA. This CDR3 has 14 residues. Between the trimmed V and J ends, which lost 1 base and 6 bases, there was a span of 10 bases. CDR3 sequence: CASSLAGLSNEQFF. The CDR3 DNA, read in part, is TGTGCCAGCAGCTTAGCGGGGTTGTCCAATGAG.

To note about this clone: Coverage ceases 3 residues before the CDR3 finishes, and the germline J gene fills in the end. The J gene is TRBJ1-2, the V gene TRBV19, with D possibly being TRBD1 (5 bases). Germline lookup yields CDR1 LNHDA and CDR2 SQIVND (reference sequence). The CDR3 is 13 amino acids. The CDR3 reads CASSITRAYDYTF. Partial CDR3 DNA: TGTGCCAGTAGTATAACCAGGGCTTACGAC.

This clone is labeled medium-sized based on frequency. CDR3 in amino acids: CASSSWAGGSYNEQFF. The CDR3 bases that were read are TGTGCCAGCAGTTCGTGGGCAGGGGGCTCCTACAATGAG. The J gene is TRBJ2-1, the V gene TRBV28, with TRBD1 matching over 7 bases. The read ends 3 residues early relative to the CDR3; the germline J gene fills the gap. This CDR3 spans 16 amino acids. The trim removed 4 bases at V and 0 bases at J, leaving 6 bases unmatched. Germline-derived CDR1 and CDR2 are MDHEN and SYDVKM.

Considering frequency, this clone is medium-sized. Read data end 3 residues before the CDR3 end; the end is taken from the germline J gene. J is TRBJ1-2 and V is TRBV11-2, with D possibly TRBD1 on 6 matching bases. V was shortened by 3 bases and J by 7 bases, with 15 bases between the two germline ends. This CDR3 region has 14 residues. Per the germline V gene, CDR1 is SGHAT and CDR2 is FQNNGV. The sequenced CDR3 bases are TGTGCCAGCAGCTTCGAGGGCAGGGGTTCTGGC. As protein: CASSFEGRGSG. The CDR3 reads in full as CASSFEGRGSGYTF.

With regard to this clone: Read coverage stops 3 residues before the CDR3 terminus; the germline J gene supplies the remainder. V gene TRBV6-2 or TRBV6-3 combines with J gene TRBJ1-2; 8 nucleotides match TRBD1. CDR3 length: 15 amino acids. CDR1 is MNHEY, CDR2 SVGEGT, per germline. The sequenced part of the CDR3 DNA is TGTGCCAGCAACGACAGGGGCACCACCCCCTACGAC. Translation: CASNDRGTTPYD. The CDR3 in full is CASNDRGTTPYDYTF.

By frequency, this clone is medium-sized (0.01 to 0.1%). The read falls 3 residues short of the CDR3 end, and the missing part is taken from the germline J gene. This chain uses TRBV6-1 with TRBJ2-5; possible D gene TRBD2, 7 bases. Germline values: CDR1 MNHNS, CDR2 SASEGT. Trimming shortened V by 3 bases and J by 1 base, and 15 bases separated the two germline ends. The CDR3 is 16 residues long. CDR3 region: CASSELGGGPQETQYF. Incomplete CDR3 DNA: TGTGCCAGCAGTGAGCTGGGAGGGGGTCCCCAAGAGACC.

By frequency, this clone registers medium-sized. The CDR3 bases that were read are TGCGCCAGCAGGCCCCGGGGAGGGCATAATTCACCC. Its protein product is CASRPRGGHNSP. The CDR3 as a whole reads CASRPRGGHNSPLHF. The rearrangement uses TRBV5-1 and TRBJ1-6; D uncertain. The sequenced fragment ends 3 residues before the CDR3 boundary, so the rest is inferred from the germline J gene. V gave up 5 bases and J gave up 5 bases, with 14 bases separating them. The CDR3 is 15 amino acids. CDR1 SGHRS and CDR2 YFSETQ come from the germline V gene.

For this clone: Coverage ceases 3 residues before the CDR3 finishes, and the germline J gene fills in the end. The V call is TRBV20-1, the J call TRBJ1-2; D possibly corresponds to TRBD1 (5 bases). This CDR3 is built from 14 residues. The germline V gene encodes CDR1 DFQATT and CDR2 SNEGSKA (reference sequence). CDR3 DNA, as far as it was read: TGCAGTGCTAGAAAAAACAGGTTTTCCTACGAC. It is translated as CSARKNRFSYD. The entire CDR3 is CSARKNRFSYDYTF.

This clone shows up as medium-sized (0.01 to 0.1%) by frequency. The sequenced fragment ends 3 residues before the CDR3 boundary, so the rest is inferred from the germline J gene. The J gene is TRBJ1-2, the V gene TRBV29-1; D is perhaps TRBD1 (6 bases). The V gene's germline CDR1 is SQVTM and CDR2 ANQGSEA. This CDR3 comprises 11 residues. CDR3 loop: CSVRTERGYTF. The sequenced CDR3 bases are TGCAGCGTGCGGACAGAACGGGGC.

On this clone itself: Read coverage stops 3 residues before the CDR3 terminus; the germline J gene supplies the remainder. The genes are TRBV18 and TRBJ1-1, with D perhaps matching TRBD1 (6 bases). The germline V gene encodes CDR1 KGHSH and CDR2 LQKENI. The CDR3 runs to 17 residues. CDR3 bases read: TGTGCCAGCTCTCTGACCCCCTACAGGGATAAAAATGAAAAA. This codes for CASSLTPYRDKNEK. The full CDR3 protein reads CASSLTPYRDKNEKAFF.

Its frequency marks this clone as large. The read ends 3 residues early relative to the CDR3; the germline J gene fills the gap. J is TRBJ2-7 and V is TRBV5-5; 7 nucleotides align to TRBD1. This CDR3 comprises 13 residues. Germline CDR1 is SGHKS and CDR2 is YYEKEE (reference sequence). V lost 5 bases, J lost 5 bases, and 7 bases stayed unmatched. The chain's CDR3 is CASRKDRAHEQYF. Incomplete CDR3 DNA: TGTGCCAGCAGAAAAGACAGGGCACACGAG.

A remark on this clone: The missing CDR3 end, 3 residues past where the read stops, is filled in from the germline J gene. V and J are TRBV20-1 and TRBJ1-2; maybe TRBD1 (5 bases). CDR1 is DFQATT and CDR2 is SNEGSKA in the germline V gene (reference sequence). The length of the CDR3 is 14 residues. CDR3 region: CSARAGGTSWEYTF. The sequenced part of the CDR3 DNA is TGCAGTGCTAGAGCGGGGGGGACCTCATGGGAA.

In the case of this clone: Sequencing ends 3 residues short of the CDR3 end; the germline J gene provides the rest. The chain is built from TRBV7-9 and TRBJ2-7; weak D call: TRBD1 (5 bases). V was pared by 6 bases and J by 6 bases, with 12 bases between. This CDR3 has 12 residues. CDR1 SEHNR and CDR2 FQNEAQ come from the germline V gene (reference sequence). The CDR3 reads CASSPGSIEQYF. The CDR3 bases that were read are TGTGCCAGCAGTCCAGGGTCGATCGAG.

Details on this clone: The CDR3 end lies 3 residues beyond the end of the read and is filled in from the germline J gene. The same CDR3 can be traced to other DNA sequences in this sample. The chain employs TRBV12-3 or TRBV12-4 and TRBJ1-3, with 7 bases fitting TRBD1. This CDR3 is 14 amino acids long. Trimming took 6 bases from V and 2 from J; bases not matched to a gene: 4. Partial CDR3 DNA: TGTGCCAGCAGCCCACAGGGGACTGGAAACACC. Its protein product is CASSPQGTGNT. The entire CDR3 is CASSPQGTGNTIYF.

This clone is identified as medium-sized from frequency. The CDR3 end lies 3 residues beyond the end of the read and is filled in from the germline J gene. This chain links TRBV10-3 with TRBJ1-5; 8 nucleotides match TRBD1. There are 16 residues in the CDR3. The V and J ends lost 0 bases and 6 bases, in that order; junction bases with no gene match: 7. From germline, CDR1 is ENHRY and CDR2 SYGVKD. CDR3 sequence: CAISESAGGISQPQHF. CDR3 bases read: TGTGCCATCAGTGAGTCGGCAGGGGGCATCAGTCAGCCC.

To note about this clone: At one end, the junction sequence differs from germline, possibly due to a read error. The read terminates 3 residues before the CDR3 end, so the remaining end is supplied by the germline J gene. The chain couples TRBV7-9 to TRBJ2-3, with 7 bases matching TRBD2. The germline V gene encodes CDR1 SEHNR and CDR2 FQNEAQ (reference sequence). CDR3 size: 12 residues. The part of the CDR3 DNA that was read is TGTTCCAGCAGCAGCGGGACTCCCCCG. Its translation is CSSSSGTPP. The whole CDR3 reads CSSSSGTPPQYF.

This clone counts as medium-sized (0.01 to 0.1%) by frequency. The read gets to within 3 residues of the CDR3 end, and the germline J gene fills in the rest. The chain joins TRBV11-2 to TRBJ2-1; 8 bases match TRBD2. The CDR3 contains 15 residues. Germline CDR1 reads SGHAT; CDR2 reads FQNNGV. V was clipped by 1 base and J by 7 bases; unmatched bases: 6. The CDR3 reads CASSLGGGGINEQFF. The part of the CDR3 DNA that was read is TGTGCCAGCAGCTTAGGGGGCGGGGGGATAAATGAG.

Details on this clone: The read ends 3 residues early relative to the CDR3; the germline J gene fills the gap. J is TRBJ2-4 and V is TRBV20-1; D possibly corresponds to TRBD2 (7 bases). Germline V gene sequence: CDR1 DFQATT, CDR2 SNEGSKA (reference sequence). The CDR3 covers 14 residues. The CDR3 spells CSARFGGLGQPQYF. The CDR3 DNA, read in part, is TGCAGTGCTAGGTTCGGGGGGCTCGGTCAGCCT.

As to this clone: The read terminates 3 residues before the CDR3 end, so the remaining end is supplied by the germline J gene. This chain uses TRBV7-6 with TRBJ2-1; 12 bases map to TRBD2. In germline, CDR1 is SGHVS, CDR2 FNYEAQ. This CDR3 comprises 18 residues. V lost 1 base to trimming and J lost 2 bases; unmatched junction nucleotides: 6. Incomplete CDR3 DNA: TGTGCCAGCAGCTTAGTGGGGCTAGCGGGGGGGACCTACAATGAG. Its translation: CASSLVGLAGGTYNE. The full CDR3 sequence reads CASSLVGLAGGTYNEQFF.

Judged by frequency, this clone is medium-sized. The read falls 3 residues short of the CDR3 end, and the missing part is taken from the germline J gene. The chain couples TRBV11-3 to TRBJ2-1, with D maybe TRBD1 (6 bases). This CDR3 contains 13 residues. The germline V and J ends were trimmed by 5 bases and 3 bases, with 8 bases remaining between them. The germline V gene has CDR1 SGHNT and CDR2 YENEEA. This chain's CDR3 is CASSQQGYNEQFF. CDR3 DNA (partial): TGTGCCAGCAGCCAACAGGGCTACAATGAG.

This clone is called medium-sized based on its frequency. The CDR3 loop reads CAIQGSGTEAFF. Incomplete CDR3 DNA: TGTGCCATCCAGGGGTCGGGCACTGAA. The chain employs TRBV7-6 and TRBJ1-1; D might be TRBD1 (6 bases). The read stops 3 residues short of the end of the CDR3; the missing end is completed from the germline J gene. Between the trimmed V and J ends, which lost 10 bases and 4 bases, there was a span of 13 bases. The length of the CDR3 is 12 residues. The germline V gene has CDR1 SGHVS and CDR2 FNYEAQ.

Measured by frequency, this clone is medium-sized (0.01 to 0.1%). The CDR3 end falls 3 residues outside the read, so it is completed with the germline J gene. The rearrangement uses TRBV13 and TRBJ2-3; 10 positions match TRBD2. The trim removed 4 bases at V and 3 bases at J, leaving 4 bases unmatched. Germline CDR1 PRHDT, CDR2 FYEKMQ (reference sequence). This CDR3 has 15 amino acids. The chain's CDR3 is CASSSSGGMTDTQYF. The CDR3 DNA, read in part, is TGTGCCAGCAGCTCTAGCGGGGGTATGACAGATACG.

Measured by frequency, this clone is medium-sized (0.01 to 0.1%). CDR3 amino acids: CASNTGSWETQYF. CDR3 bases read: TGTGCCAGCAACACGGGGTCCTGGGAGACC. This chain uses TRBV2 with TRBJ2-5; perhaps TRBD2 as D (5 bases). The read ends 3 residues shy of where the CDR3 ends; the end is completed using the germline J gene. This CDR3 is built from 13 residues. V lost 7 bases and J lost 5, with 14 bases in between. Germline CDR1 reads SNHLY; CDR2 reads FYNNEI.

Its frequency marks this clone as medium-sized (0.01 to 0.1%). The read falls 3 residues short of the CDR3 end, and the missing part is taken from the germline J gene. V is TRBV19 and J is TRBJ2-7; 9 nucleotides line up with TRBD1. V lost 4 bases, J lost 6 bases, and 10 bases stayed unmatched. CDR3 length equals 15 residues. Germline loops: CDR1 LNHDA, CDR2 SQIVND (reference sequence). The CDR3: CASSTRTGVLGEQYF. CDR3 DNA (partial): TGTGCCAGTAGTACCCGGACAGGGGTCTTAGGCGAG. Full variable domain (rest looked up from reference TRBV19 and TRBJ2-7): DGGITQSPKYLFRKEGQNVTLSCEQNLNHDAMYWYRQDPGQGLRLIYYSQIVNDFQKGDIAEGYSVSREKKESFPLTVTSAQKNPTAFYLCASSTRTGVLGEQYFGPGTRLTVT.

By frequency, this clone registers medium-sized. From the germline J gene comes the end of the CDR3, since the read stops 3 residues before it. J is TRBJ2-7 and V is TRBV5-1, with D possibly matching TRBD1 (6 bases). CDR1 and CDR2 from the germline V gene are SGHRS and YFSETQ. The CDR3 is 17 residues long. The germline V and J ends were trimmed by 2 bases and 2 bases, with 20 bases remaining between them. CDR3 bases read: TGCGCCAGCAGCTTCAATCTAAGGACAGACCCTGCCTACGAG. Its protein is CASSFNLRTDPAYE. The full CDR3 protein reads CASSFNLRTDPAYEQYF.

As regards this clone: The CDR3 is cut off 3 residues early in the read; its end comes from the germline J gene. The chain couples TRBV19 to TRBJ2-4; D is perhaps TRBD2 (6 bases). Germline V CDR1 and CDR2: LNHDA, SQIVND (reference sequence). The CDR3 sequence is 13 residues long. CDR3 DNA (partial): TGTGCCAGTAGTATTTCGGGGGAGTATGGT. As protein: CASSISGEYG. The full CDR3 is CASSISGEYGQYF. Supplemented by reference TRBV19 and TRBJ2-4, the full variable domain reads DGGITQSPKYLFRKEGQNVTLSCEQNLNHDAMYWYRQDPGQGLRLIYYSQIVNDFQKGDIAEGYSVSREKKESFPLTVTSAQKNPTAFYLCASSISGEYGQYFGAGTRLSVL.

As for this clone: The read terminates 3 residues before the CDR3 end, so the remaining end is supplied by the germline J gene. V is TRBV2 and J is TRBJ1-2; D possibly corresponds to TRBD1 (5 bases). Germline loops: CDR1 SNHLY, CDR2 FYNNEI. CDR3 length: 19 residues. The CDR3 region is CASSASTLTSGGSTDTYTF. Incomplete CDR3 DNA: TGTGCCAGCAGTGCCTCAACATTAACTAGCGGGGGTAGCACAGATACC.

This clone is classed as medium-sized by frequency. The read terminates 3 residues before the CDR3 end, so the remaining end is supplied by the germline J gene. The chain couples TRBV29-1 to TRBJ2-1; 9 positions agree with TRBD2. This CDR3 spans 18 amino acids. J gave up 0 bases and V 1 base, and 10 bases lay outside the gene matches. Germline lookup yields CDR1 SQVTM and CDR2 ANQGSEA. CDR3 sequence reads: CSVEGLAGALSSYNEQFF. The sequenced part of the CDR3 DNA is TGCAGCGTTGAAGGATTAGCGGGGGCCCTGAGCTCCTACAATGAG.

CDR3 bases read: TGTGCCAGCAGTTTTGGGTCGGGGTCTAGCACAGATACG. Protein sequence: CASSFGSGSSTDT. The entire CDR3 reads CASSFGSGSSTDTQYF. The chain carries TRBV27 and TRBJ2-3; perhaps TRBD2 as D (5 bases). The read halts 3 residues ahead of the CDR3 end, with the missing end drawn from the germline J gene. The germline V gene has CDR1 MNHEY and CDR2 SMNVEV (reference sequence). The CDR3 length is 16 residues. The germline V and J ends were trimmed by 3 bases and 0 bases, with 13 bases remaining between them.

The sequenced CDR3 bases are TGCAGTGCCTCAAGGGACAAATCACCC. As protein: CSASRDKSP. Given in full, the CDR3 is CSASRDKSPLHF. This chain links TRBV20-1 with TRBJ1-6, with D perhaps TRBD1 (6 bases). The read ends 3 residues before the CDR3 terminus; that terminus is restored from the germline J gene. The CDR3 contains 12 residues. Trimming shortened V by 6 bases and J by 10 bases, and 13 bases separated the two germline ends. The germline gives CDR1 DFQATT, CDR2 SNEGSKA (reference sequence).

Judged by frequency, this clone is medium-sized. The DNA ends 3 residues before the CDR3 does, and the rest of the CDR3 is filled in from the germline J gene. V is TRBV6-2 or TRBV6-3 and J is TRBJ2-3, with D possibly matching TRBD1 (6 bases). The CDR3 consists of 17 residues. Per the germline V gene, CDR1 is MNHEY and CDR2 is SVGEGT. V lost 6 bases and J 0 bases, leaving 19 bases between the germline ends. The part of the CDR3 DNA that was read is TGTGCCAGCAGCTTTCCACCCCGGACAGCTAGCACAGATACG. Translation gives CASSFPPRTASTDT. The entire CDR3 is CASSFPPRTASTDTQYF.